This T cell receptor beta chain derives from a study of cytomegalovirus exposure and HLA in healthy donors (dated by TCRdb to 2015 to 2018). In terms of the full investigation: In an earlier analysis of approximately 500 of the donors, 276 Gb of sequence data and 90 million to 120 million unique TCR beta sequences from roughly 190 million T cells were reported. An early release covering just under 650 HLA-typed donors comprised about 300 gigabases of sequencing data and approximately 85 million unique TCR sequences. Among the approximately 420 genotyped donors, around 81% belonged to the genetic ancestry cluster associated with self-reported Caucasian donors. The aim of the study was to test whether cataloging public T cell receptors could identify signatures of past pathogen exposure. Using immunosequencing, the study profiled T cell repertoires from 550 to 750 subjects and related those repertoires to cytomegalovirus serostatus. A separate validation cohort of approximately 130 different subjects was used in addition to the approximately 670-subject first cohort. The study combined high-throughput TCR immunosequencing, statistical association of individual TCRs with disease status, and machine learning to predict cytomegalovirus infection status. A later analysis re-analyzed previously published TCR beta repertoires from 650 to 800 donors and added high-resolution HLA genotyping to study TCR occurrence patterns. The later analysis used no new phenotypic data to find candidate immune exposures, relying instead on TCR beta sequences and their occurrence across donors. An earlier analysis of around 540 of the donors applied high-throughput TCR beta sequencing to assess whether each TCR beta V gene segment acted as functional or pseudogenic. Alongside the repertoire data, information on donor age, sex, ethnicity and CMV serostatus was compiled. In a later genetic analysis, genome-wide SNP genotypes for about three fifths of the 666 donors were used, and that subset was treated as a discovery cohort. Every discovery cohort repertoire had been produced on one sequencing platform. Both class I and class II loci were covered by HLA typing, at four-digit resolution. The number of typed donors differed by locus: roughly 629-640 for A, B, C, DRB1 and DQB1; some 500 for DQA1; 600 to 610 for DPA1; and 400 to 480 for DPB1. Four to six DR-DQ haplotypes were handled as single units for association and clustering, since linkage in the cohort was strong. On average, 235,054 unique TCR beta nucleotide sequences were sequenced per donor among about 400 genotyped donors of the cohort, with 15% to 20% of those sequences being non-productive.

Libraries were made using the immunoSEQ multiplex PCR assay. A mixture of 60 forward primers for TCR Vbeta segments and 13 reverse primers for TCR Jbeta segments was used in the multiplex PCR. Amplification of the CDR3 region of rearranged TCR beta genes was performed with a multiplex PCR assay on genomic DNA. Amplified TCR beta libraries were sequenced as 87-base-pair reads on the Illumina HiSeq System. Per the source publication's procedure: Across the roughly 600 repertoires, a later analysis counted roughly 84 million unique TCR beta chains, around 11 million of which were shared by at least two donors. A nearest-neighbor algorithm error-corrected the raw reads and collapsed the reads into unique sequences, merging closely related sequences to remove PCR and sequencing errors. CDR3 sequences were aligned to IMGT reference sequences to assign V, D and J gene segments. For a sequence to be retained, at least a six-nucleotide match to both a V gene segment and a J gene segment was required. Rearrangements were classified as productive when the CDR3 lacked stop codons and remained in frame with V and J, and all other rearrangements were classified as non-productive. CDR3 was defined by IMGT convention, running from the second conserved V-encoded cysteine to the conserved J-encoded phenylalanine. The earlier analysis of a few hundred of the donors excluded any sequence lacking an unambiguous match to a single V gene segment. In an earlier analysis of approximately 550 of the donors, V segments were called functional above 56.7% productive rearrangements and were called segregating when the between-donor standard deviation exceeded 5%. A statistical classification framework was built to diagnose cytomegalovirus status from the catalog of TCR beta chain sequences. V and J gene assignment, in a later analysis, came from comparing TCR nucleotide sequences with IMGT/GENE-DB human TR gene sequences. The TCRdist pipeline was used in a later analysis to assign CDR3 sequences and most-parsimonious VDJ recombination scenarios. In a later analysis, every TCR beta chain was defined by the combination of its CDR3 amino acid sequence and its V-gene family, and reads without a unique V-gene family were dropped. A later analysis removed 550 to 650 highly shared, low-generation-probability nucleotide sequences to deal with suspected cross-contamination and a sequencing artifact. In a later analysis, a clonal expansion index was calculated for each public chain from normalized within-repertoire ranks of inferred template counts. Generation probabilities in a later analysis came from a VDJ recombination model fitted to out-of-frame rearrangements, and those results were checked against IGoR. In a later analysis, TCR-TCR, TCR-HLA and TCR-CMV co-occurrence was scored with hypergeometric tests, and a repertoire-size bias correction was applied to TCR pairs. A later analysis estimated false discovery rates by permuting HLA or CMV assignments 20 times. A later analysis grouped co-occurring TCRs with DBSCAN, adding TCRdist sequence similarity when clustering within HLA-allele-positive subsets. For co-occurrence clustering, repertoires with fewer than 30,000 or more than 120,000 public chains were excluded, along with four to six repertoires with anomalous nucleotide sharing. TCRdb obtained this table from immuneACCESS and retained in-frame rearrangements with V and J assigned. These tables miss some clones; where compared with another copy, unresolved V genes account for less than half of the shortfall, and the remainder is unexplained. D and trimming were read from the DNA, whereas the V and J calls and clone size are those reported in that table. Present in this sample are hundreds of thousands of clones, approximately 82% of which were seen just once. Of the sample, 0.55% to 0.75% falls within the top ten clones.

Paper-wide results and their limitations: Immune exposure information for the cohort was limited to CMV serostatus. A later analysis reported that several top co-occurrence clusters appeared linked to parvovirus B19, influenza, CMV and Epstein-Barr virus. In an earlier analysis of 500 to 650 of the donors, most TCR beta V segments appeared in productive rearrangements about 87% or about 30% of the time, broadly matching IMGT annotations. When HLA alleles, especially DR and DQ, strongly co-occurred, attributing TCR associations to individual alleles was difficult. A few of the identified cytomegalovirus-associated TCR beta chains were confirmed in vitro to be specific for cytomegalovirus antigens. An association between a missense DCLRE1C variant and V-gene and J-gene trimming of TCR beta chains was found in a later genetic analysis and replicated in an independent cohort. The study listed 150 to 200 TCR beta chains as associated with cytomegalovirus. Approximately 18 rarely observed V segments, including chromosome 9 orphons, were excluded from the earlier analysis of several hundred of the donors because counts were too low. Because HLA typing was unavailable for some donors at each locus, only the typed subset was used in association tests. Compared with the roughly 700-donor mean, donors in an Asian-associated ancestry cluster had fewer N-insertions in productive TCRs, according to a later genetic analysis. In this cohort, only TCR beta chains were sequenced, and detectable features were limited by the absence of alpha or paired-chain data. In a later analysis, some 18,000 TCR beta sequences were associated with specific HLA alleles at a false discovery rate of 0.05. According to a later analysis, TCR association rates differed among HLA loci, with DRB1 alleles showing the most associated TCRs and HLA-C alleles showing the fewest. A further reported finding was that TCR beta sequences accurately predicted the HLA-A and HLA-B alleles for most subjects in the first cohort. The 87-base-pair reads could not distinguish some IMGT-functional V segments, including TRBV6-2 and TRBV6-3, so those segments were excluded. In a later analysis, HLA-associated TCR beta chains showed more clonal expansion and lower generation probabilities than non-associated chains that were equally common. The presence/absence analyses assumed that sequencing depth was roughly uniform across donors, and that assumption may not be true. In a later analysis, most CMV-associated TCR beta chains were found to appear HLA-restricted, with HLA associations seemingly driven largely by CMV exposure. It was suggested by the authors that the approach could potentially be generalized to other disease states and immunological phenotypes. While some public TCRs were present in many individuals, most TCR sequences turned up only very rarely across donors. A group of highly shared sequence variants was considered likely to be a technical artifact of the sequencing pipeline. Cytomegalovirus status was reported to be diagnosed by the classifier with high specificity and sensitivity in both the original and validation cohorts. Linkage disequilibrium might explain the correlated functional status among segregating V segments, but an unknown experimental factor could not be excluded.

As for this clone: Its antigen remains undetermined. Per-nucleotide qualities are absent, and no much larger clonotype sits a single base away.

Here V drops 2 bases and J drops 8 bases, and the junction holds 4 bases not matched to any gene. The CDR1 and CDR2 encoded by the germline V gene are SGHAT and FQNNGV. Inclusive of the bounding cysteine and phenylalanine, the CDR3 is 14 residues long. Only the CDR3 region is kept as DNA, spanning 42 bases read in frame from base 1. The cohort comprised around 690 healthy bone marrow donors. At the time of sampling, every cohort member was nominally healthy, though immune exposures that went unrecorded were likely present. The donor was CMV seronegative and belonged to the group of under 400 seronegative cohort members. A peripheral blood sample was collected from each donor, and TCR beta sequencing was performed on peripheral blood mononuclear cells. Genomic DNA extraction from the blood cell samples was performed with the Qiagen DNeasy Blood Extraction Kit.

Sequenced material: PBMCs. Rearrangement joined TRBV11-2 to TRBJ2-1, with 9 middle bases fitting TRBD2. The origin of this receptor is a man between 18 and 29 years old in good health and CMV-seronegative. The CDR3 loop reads CASSLPGLAYEQFF. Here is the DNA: TGTGCCAGCAGCTTACCGGGACTAGCTTATGAGCAGTTCTTC.